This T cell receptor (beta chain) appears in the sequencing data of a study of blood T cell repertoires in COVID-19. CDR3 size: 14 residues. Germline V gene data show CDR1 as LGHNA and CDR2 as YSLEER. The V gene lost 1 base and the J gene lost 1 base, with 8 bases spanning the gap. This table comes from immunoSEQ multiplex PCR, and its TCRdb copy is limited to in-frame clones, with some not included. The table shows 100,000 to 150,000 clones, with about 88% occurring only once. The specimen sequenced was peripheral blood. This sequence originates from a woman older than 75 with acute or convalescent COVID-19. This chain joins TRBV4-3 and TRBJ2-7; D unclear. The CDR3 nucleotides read TGCGCCAGCAGCCAAGCACTTCATTCCTACGAGCAGTACTTC. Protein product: CASSQALHSYEQYF.